This T cell receptor (beta chain) was retrieved from a study of control samples from healthy donors and cancer patients. The CDR3 extends over 13 amino acids. Germline V gives CDR1 SGHTA, CDR2 FQGNSA. V was clipped by 6 bases and J by 5 bases, with 14 bases between them. Profiling relied on immunoSEQ multiplex PCR, and the TCRdb table lists in-frame clones only, not all of them. The sample contains around 170,000 clones, over 85% of which appear only once. The specimen sequenced was blood. This sequence was found in a man aged 25 to 40 in good health. The chain combines TRBV7-2 with TRBJ2-7, with D maybe TRBD1 (5 bases). CDR3: CASSRKTGDEQYF. DNA of the CDR3: TGTGCCAGCAGTCGAAAAACAGGCGACGAGCAGTACTTC.